The 7 T cell receptor beta chains presented below share a single source sample, sequenced in a study of T cells in tumors after PD-1 blockade. Sequencing was performed with immunoSEQ multiplex PCR; in TCRdb, only in-frame clones are kept and a portion is missing. The data contain roughly 33,000 clones, around 80% of them seen just once; the ten biggest clones take up more than 30%. Source: PBMCs, taken before anti-PD-1 treatment. The receptors originated from a human donor with basal cell carcinoma.

The DNA for the CDR3 is TGCGCCAGCAGCTTGGTTCCGGGGCCGCAGGAGCCCCAGCATTTT. Its translation is CASSLVPGPQEPQHF. The V gene is TRBV5-1, the J gene TRBJ1-5; a possible D gene is TRBD1 (5 bases). CDR3 size: 15 residues. V lost 0 bases and J 8 bases, leaving 15 bases between the germline ends. Germline values: CDR1 SGHRS, CDR2 YFSETQ.

This clone was recorded once. The genes are TRBV7-8 and TRBJ2-7; D gene uncertain. V was trimmed by 5 bases and J by 1 base, leaving 15 bases between them. The CDR3 is made up of 15 amino acids. The germline gives CDR1 SGHVS, CDR2 FQNEAQ. CDR3 coding DNA: TGTGCCAGCAGCCGTTCCTCTGGAATTTCCTACGAGCAGTACTTC. It specifies CASSRSSGISYEQYF.

This chain links TRBV19 with TRBJ2-3; D possibly corresponds to TRBD2 (6 bases). CDR1 is LNHDA and CDR2 is SQIVND in the germline V gene (reference sequence). V lost 5 bases to trimming and J lost 1 base, with 7 bases between them. There are 13 residues in the CDR3. DNA for the CDR3: TGTGCCAGTAGTGCTAGCGGCACAGATACGCAGTATTTT. Translated, it gives CASSASGTDTQYF.

V and J are TRBV7-2 and TRBJ1-2, with D uncertain. The CDR3 covers 18 residues. Germline V lookup: CDR1 SGHTA, CDR2 FQGNSA. The V end was cut by 1 base, the J end by 0 bases, with 18 bases between. The CDR3 sequence: CASSLGFVAGLANYGYTF. In DNA, the CDR3 is TGTGCCAGCAGCTTAGGGTTTGTTGCGGGCTTAGCTAACTATGGCTACACCTTC.

J is TRBJ2-7 and V is TRBV5-1; D may match TRBD1 or TRBD2 (5 bases each). The ends were cut back, 2 bases at V and 5 bases at J, with 14 bases in the middle. Germline lookup yields CDR1 SGHRS and CDR2 YFSETQ. This CDR3 has 14 amino acids. CDR3 in amino acids: CASSFAGTTDEQYF. The DNA for the CDR3 is TGCGCCAGCAGCTTCGCCGGGACGACCGACGAGCAGTACTTC.

V usage is TRBV7-2 and J usage is TRBJ2-1; tentatively, D is TRBD1 or TRBD2 (5 bases each). Trimming cost V 3 bases and J 1 base, with 13 bases left between them. This CDR3 spans 16 amino acids. Germline loops: CDR1 SGHTA, CDR2 FQGNSA. The CDR3 loop reads CASSFWGTLSYNEQFF. CDR3 coding DNA: TGTGCCAGCAGCTTTTGGGGGACCCTGTCCTACAATGAGCAGTTCTTC.

The V and J genes are TRBV15 and TRBJ2-2; D not resolved. V was trimmed by 5 bases and J by 4 bases, leaving 14 bases between them. The CDR3 is 15 amino acids. CDR1 and CDR2 from the germline V gene are LNHNV and YYDKDF (reference sequence). The CDR3 DNA reads as TGTGCCACCAGCCCCAGCAAAGGGTCCACCGGGGAGCTGTTTTTT. It is translated as CATSPSKGSTGELFF.